One and the same sample provided the 26 T cell receptor beta chains below, sequenced in a study of blood T cell repertoires in COVID-19. The table came from immunoSEQ multiplex PCR; TCRdb's copy has only in-frame clones and leaves some out. This table has 150,000 to 200,000 clones, roughly 87% appearing once. Sample: PBMCs or T cells enriched from blood (not recorded which). The receptor set was obtained from a man aged 45 to 65 who had recovered from COVID-19.

V gene TRBV6-1 combines with J gene TRBJ2-1; weak D call: TRBD1 (5 bases). The CDR3 is 13 residues long. Trimming pared 3 bases from V and 8 bases from J, leaving 11 bases between. Germline V CDR1 and CDR2: MNHNS, SASEGT. CDR3 nucleotide sequence: TGTGCCAGCAGTGAGACAGCCCCCCATGAGCAGTTCTTC. It yields the protein CASSETAPHEQFF.

This rearrangement joins TRBV6-5 to TRBJ1-1; TRBD1 matches at 7 bases. Germline CDR1 MNHEY, CDR2 SVGAGI. Germline trimming cut 6 bases from V and 7 bases from J; bases unmatched to any gene: 11. CDR3 length equals 14 residues. The CDR3 sequence is CASREGTARIEAFF. For the CDR3, the DNA is TGTGCCAGCAGGGAGGGGACAGCCCGTATTGAAGCTTTCTTT.

This clone is a singleton in its sample. The chain uses TRBV27 and TRBJ2-1; TRBD1 aligns across 8 bases. V lost 0 bases, J lost 4 bases, and 5 bases stayed unmatched. The CDR3 loop spans 16 amino acids. CDR1 MNHEY and CDR2 SMNVEV come from the germline V gene (reference sequence). CDR3 nucleotide sequence: TGTGCCAGCAGTTTATCCCAGGGGGCAGGTTACAATGAGCAGTTCTTC. Protein: CASSLSQGAGYNEQFF.

This clone was counted once. The J gene is TRBJ1-5, the V gene TRBV19; D possibly corresponds to TRBD1 (5 bases). The V gene's germline CDR1 is LNHDA and CDR2 SQIVND (reference sequence). The CDR3 is 15 amino acids. V was trimmed by 7 bases and J by 2 bases, leaving 15 bases between them. The CDR3 spells CASKEGRVGNQPQHF. DNA of the CDR3: TGTGCCAGTAAGGAGGGGCGGGTGGGCAATCAGCCCCAGCATTTT.

The J gene is TRBJ2-7, the V gene TRBV11-3, with 8 bases aligning to TRBD1. This CDR3 has 14 amino acids. Germline V CDR1 and CDR2: SGHNT, YENEEA. Losses at the gene ends were 3 bases for V and 3 bases for J; bases not matched to a gene: 4. The CDR3 loop reads CASSLSGQGYEQYF. The CDR3 nucleotides read TGTGCCAGCAGCTTGAGCGGACAGGGCTACGAGCAGTACTTC. Drawing the rest from reference TRBV11-3 and TRBJ2-7, the complete variable domain is EAGVVQSPRYKIIEKKQPVAFWCNPISGHNTLYWYLQNLGQGPELLIRYENEEAVDDSQLPKDRFSAERLKGVDSTLKIQPAELGDSAVYLCASSLSGQGYEQYFGPGTRLTVT.

This clone has a single count. This chain connects TRBV19 to TRBJ2-7; D gene uncertain. The V end was cut by 8 bases, the J end by 5 bases, with 16 bases between. There are 13 residues in the CDR3. Germline CDR1 LNHDA, CDR2 SQIVND (reference sequence). CDR3 sequence reads: CASRQAQTHEQYF. CDR3 DNA sequence: TGTGCCAGTCGGCAGGCGCAAACCCACGAGCAGTACTTC.

In this sample, this clone turned up once. This chain joins TRBV21-1 and TRBJ2-1; the table calls TRBD2, which could not be checked here. TRBV21-1 is a recognized pseudogene. This CDR3 region has 13 residues. CDR3 amino acids: CAKLTSGVYEQFF. The CDR3 DNA follows: TGTGCCAAATTGACTAGCGGGGTTTATGAGCAGTTCTTC.

The chain combines TRBV4-2 with TRBJ2-4, with D possibly matching TRBD1 (6 bases). Trimming removed 0 bases from V and 0 bases from J, with 15 bases in between. CDR3 length: 18 amino acids. CDR1 and CDR2 from the germline V gene are LGHNA and YNFKEQ. CDR3 in amino acids: CASSQDRHLGGAKNIQYF. CDR3 DNA sequence: TGTGCCAGCAGCCAAGATAGACATTTAGGGGGAGCCAAAAACATTCAGTACTTC.

The chain combines TRBV2 with TRBJ1-2, with D possibly being TRBD1 (5 bases). Trimming left V 6 bases short and J 4 bases short, with 15 bases between. In germline, CDR1 is SNHLY, CDR2 FYNNEI. This CDR3 has 14 amino acids. The CDR3 sequence is CASRGPRGVYGYTF. Here the CDR3 DNA reads TGTGCCAGCAGGGGCCCCCGGGGGGTCTATGGCTACACCTTC.

The chain has TRBV19 and TRBJ1-1; D is uncertain. Germline-derived CDR1 and CDR2 are LNHDA and SQIVND (reference sequence). CDR3 size: 13 residues. V lost 3 bases and J 4 bases, leaving 9 bases between the germline ends. In DNA, the CDR3 is TGTGCCAGTAGTATCAATCGGGGCACTGAAGCTTTCTTT. The encoded protein is CASSINRGTEAFF.

This chain connects TRBV28 to TRBJ2-7; D perhaps matches TRBD2 (7 bases). Germline lookup yields CDR1 MDHEN and CDR2 SYDVKM. This CDR3 has 13 amino acids. The V and J ends lost 5 bases and 5 bases respectively, with 13 bases between them. The CDR3 DNA reads as TGTGCCAGCAGTGGGGGGGCCCGAGACGAGCAGTACTTC. Encoded protein: CASSGGARDEQYF.

This chain connects TRBV29-1 to TRBJ2-2; TRBD2 agrees at 14 bases. CDR3 length: 15 residues. CDR1 is SQVTM, CDR2 ANQGSEA, per germline. The trim removed 6 bases at V and 6 bases at J, leaving 6 bases unmatched. The chain's CDR3 is CSVGTSGGGAGELFF. In DNA form, the CDR3 reads TGCAGCGTAGGGACTAGCGGGGGCGGGGCCGGGGAGCTGTTTTTT.

V and J are TRBV27 and TRBJ1-5, with TRBD1 as a possible D gene (5 bases). The CDR3 covers 15 residues. Germline V lookup: CDR1 MNHEY, CDR2 SMNVEV (reference sequence). V was shortened by 4 bases and J by 2 bases, with 12 bases between the two germline ends. CDR3 protein: CASSSGVGGNQPQHF. CDR3 coding DNA: TGTGCCAGCAGTTCGGGGGTGGGGGGCAATCAGCCCCAGCATTTT.

The chain carries TRBV27 and TRBJ2-7; 9 bases fit TRBD1. The CDR3 totals 14 residues. Looked up from germline, CDR1 is MNHEY and CDR2 is SMNVEV (reference sequence). Trimming took 5 bases from V and 3 from J; bases not matched to a gene: 5. As DNA, the CDR3 is TGTGCCAGCAGTGCGCCGGGACAGGGCTACGAGCAGTACTTC. Its protein product is CASSAPGQGYEQYF.

The chain has TRBV7-6 and TRBJ2-2; no clear D gene. V lost 2 bases and J lost 0, with 10 bases in between. There are 16 residues in the CDR3. From germline, CDR1 is SGHVS and CDR2 FNYEAQ. The chain's CDR3 is CASSLYTGPNTGELFF. CDR3 nucleotide sequence: TGTGCCAGCAGCTTATATACGGGTCCGAACACCGGGGAGCTGTTTTTT.

V usage is TRBV18 and J usage is TRBJ2-7, with 8 bases aligning to TRBD1. The CDR3 spans 15 residues. Germline CDR1 is KGHSH and CDR2 is LQKENI. Trimming removed 2 bases from V and 6 bases from J; junction bases left unmatched: 9. The DNA for the CDR3 is TGTGCCAGCTCACCATTTGGGAACCAGGGGGCCGAGCAGTACTTC. As protein: CASSPFGNQGAEQYF.

As for this clone: The same CDR3 arises from other DNA sequences in this sample as well. The V call is TRBV7-9, the J call TRBJ1-5; D perhaps matches TRBD1 (6 bases). This CDR3 is built from 18 residues. Between the trimmed V and J ends, which lost 5 bases and 0 bases, there was a span of 20 bases. The germline CDR1 and CDR2 sequences are SEHNR and FQNEAQ (reference sequence). This chain's CDR3 is CASSPGAGGVGSNQPQHF. The CDR3 bases are TGTGCCAGCAGCCCAGGGGCCGGGGGGGTAGGTAGCAATCAGCCCCAGCATTTT.

This clone was recorded a few times. This chain connects TRBV7-9 to TRBJ1-2, with a possible D match to TRBD1 (6 bases). Germline lookup yields CDR1 SEHNR and CDR2 FQNEAQ (reference sequence). Trimming took off 2 bases at V and 8 bases at J, with 15 bases between the two ends. This CDR3 has 14 amino acids. This CDR3 is CASSLLQGVGGYTF. CDR3 bases: TGTGCCAGCAGCTTACTACAGGGAGTGGGGGGCTACACCTTC.

The chain recombines TRBV10-3 with TRBJ2-7, with D unclear. The CDR3 sequence is 12 residues long. Per germline, CDR1 ENHRY and CDR2 SYGVKD. V was pared by 2 bases and J by 4 bases, with 6 bases between. The CDR3 sequence: CAISEGSYEQYF. As DNA, the CDR3 is TGTGCCATCAGTGAGGGCAGTTACGAGCAGTACTTC.

The rearrangement links TRBV6-5 to TRBJ2-1, with D possibly matching TRBD1 (6 bases). V lost 8 bases, J lost 8 bases, and 19 bases lay in between. The CDR3 runs to 14 residues. From germline, CDR1 is MNHEY and CDR2 SVGAGI. The CDR3 nucleotides read TGTGCCAGCGATAATATGCAGGGGCGCGATGAGCAGTTCTTC. Translating it yields CASDNMQGRDEQFF.

The CDR3 DNA is TGTGCCAGCAGTTACTCTCGGAGGTCCGATACGGAGACCCAGTACTTC. It translates to CASSYSRRSDTETQYF. This chain joins TRBV6-2 or TRBV6-3 and TRBJ2-5; tentatively, D is TRBD2 (5 bases). The CDR3 is 16 amino acids. Deletions cut 0 bases from V and 5 bases from J, with 16 bases between. CDR1 MNHEY and CDR2 SVGEGT come from the germline V gene.

This clone was found once. The genes are TRBV18 and TRBJ2-2; unclear D gene. V lost 0 bases, J lost 6 bases, and 14 bases lay in between. This CDR3 contains 16 residues. Germline V CDR1 and CDR2: KGHSH, LQKENI. The CDR3 nucleotides are TGTGCCAGCTCACCACCGGTACAAAAGCAGGCCGGGGAGCTGTTTTTT. Its protein is CASSPPVQKQAGELFF.

V is TRBV21-1 and J is TRBJ1-3; TRBD1, the table's D call, lacks a check against the DNA. TRBV21-1 is designated a pseudogene. The CDR3 has 14 amino acids. The CDR3 DNA reads TGTGCCAGCAGTAGACAGGGGGATGGAAACACCATATATTTT. Translation: CASSRQGDGNTIYF.

This sequence joins TRBV29-1 and TRBJ1-1; D might be TRBD1 (5 bases). Germline CDR1 is SQVTM and CDR2 is ANQGSEA. Deletions cut 4 bases from V and 6 bases from J, with 15 bases between. The CDR3 is made up of 13 amino acids. The CDR3 loop is CSVVGQDGPEAFF. The CDR3 DNA is TGCAGCGTTGTGGGGCAGGACGGACCTGAAGCTTTCTTT. Full variable domain (rest looked up from reference TRBV29-1 and TRBJ1-1): SAVISQKPSRDICQRGTSLTIQCQVDSQVTMMFWYRQQPGQSLTLIATANQGSEATYESGFVIDKFPISRPNLTFSTLTVSNMSPEDSSIYLCSVVGQDGPEAFFGQGTRLTVV.

J is TRBJ1-2 and V is TRBV2; a weak D match, TRBD1 (5 bases). CDR3 length: 12 residues. Deletions cut 6 bases from V and 9 bases from J, with 14 bases between. The V gene's germline CDR1 is SNHLY and CDR2 FYNNEI. The CDR3 here is CASSGRTGRYTF. CDR3 DNA: TGTGCCAGCAGCGGAAGAACAGGACGCTACACCTTC.

The chain uses TRBV7-3 and TRBJ1-1; D gene unclear. Germline loops: CDR1 SGHTA, CDR2 FQGTGA. This CDR3 has 17 residues. Between the trimmed V and J ends, which lost 2 bases and 0 bases, there was a span of 16 bases. CDR3 region: CASSLSPLEGLNTEAFF. CDR3 DNA: TGTGCCAGCAGCTTATCCCCCCTCGAGGGATTGAACACTGAAGCTTTCTTT.